The 24 T cell receptor beta chains in this list originate from one sample, sequenced in a study of PD-1 blockade in classical Hodgkin lymphoma. Assay: immunoSEQ multiplex PCR; the TCRdb copy retains only in-frame clones and omits some. The sample gives over 14,000 clones, approximately 82% of which show up once; approximately 25% is in the top ten. All patients experienced relapse after autologous stem cell transplantation, and brentuximab vedotin exposure was variable. The sample consisted of peripheral blood mononuclear cells (PBMCs), taken before the second cycle of nivolumab. These receptors all stem from a human donor with classical Hodgkin lymphoma.

The rearrangement links TRBV5-1 to TRBJ2-6; D uncertain. V dropped 0 bases and J dropped 1 base, with 8 bases sitting between them. The CDR3 covers 16 residues. Germline V gene lookup returns CDR1 SGHRS and CDR2 YFSETQ. The CDR3 nucleotides read TGCGCCAGCAGCTTGGGGGTGGTATCTGGGGCCAACGTCCTGACTTTC. Encoded protein: CASSLGVVSGANVLTF.

This clone was recorded once. The chain couples TRBV7-9 to TRBJ2-7, with unresolved D. This CDR3 region has 14 residues. V gave up 4 bases and J gave up 1 base, with 11 bases separating them. Germline-derived CDR1 and CDR2 are SEHNR and FQNEAQ (reference sequence). CDR3 nucleotides: TGTGCCAGCAGCTCCTTCGGGTTGTCCTACGAGCAGTACTTC. Amino acids: CASSSFGLSYEQYF.

V is TRBV6-4 and J is TRBJ2-3; 8 bases agree with TRBD2. Germline-derived CDR1 and CDR2 are MRHNA and SNTAGT. Losses at the gene ends were 6 bases for V and 3 bases for J; bases not matched to a gene: 14. The CDR3 has 17 residues. CDR3: CASSETTGTGGTDTQYF. The CDR3 bases are TGTGCCAGCAGCGAAACAACAGGGACGGGGGGGACAGATACGCAGTATTTT.

CDR3 sequence: CASGLGQVQETQYF. Written as DNA, the CDR3 is TGTGCTAGTGGTTTGGGACAGGTCCAAGAGACCCAGTACTTC. V is TRBV12-5 and J is TRBJ2-5, with D possibly being TRBD1 (6 bases). CDR3 length equals 14 residues. The germline CDR1 and CDR2 sequences are LGHNT and FRNRAP. Trimming removed 1 base at V and 1 base at J, with 7 bases between.

The chain uses TRBV6-5 and TRBJ2-7; tentatively, D is TRBD2 (6 bases). V was shortened by 2 bases and J by 5 bases, with 10 bases between the two germline ends. CDR1 and CDR2 (germline): MNHEY, SVGAGI. The CDR3 length is 13 residues. Here the CDR3 DNA reads TGTGCCAGCAGTTACGATCGGGGGAACGAGCAGTACTTC. Amino acid sequence: CASSYDRGNEQYF.

As for this clone: Other DNA sequences in the same sample also yield this CDR3. The chain links TRBV5-4 to TRBJ2-1, with TRBD1 matching 7 bases. Trimming at V came to 0 bases and at J to 0 bases, leaving 0 bases not matched to a gene. Germline CDR1 and CDR2: SGHNT and YYREEE (reference sequence). The CDR3 is made up of 15 amino acids. The CDR3 sequence is CASSLDRGSYNEQFF. The CDR3 DNA is TGTGCCAGCAGCTTGGACAGGGGCTCCTACAATGAGCAGTTCTTC.

This rearrangement joins TRBV19 to TRBJ2-7, with TRBD1 as a possible D gene (6 bases). Trimming left V 4 bases short and J 0 bases short, with 10 bases between. This CDR3 is 14 amino acids long. The germline gives CDR1 LNHDA, CDR2 SQIVND (reference sequence). CDR3 sequence reads: CASSNRDNSYEQYF. CDR3 DNA sequence: TGTGCCAGTAGTAACCGGGACAACTCCTACGAGCAGTACTTC.

The chain joins TRBV9 to TRBJ2-2, with D maybe TRBD1 (6 bases). V was trimmed by 0 bases and J by 6 bases, leaving 15 bases between them. The CDR3 is 16 residues long. Per the germline V gene, CDR1 is SGDLS and CDR2 is YYNGEE. For the CDR3, the DNA is TGTGCCAGCAGCGTAGCTCCGCTCAGGGGATCCGGGGAGCTGTTTTTT. Translated, it gives CASSVAPLRGSGELFF.

The gene calls are TRBV4-3 and TRBJ2-7; 8 bases line up with TRBD1. The germline V gene has CDR1 LGHNA and CDR2 YSLEER. The J segment lost 5 bases and the V segment lost 1 base, leaving 4 bases of the junction unmatched. The CDR3 sequence is 14 residues long. In DNA, the CDR3 is TGCGCCAGCAGCCAAGGGACAGGGTTCGACGAGCAGTACTTC. This translates into CASSQGTGFDEQYF.

The CDR3 nucleotides read TGTGCCAGCAGCTTAGATGGGGGCACTGAAGCTTTCTTT. Translating it yields CASSLDGGTEAFF. The chain uses TRBV7-9 and TRBJ1-1, with TRBD1 as a possible D gene (5 bases). Germline V CDR1 and CDR2: SEHNR, FQNEAQ (reference sequence). V gave up 1 base and J gave up 4 bases, with 7 bases separating them. The CDR3 extends over 13 amino acids.

The rearrangement joins TRBV5-6 to TRBJ1-3; a possible D gene is TRBD1 (5 bases). Germline V lookup: CDR1 SGHDT, CDR2 YYEEEE. This CDR3 has 16 residues. V shed 3 bases and J shed 0 bases, with 13 bases lying between them. CDR3 DNA: TGTGCCAGCAGCTGGGGCGCTGAGGGCTCTGGAAACACCATATATTTT. The encoded protein is CASSWGAEGSGNTIYF.

The genes are TRBV19 and TRBJ2-1; D may be TRBD1 or TRBD2 (5 bases each). Trimming took off 5 bases at V and 0 bases at J, with 14 bases between the two ends. This CDR3 is built from 16 residues. The germline gives CDR1 LNHDA, CDR2 SQIVND (reference sequence). Written as DNA, the CDR3 is TGTGCCAGTAGTCCCCGGGACGGCAGCTCCTACAATGAGCAGTTCTTC. Translated, it gives CASSPRDGSSYNEQFF.

This sequence joins TRBV7-8 and TRBJ2-7; 10 nucleotides match TRBD2. With 5 bases clipped from V and 5 bases from J, the junction kept 12 bases outside the gene matches. Germline CDR1 reads SGHVS; CDR2 reads FQNEAQ. This CDR3 spans 16 amino acids. CDR3 nucleotides: TGTGCCAGCAGCCTCGAAGTTGGGACTAGCGCCAACGAGCAGTACTTC. Its translation: CASSLEVGTSANEQYF. Based on the CDR3 plus reference TRBV7-8 and TRBJ2-7, the full variable domain is GAGVSQSPRYKVAKRGQDVALRCDPISGHVSLFWYQQALGQGPEFLTYFQNEAQLDKSGLPSDRFFAERPEGSVSTLKIQRTQQEDSAVYLCASSLEVGTSANEQYFGPGTRLTVT.

The rearrangement uses TRBV5-6 and TRBJ1-2; 11 positions agree with TRBD1. The CDR3 is 18 residues long. The ends lost 0 bases at V and 5 bases at J; junction bases unmatched: 12. CDR1 SGHDT and CDR2 YYEEEE come from the germline V gene. CDR3 residues: CASSLAEFGTGGLYGYTF. CDR3 nucleotides: TGTGCCAGCAGCTTGGCGGAGTTCGGGACAGGGGGTTTGTATGGCTACACCTTC.

V and J are TRBV29-1 and TRBJ1-3; no reliable D call. CDR1 SQVTM and CDR2 ANQGSEA come from the germline V gene. With 2 bases removed from V and 0 bases from J, the gap between germline ends came to 5 bases. CDR3 length equals 13 residues. The CDR3 DNA is TGCAGCGTTGAACAGTTCTCTGGAAACACCATATATTTT. Protein sequence: CSVEQFSGNTIYF.

The chain's CDR3 is CASSLRQGSYEQYF. The CDR3 region has the DNA TGTGCCAGCAGCTTAAGACAGGGCTCCTACGAGCAGTACTTC. This chain uses TRBV7-9 with TRBJ2-7, with TRBD1 identical over 7 bases. Germline V gene lookup returns CDR1 SEHNR and CDR2 FQNEAQ (reference sequence). The CDR3 sequence is 14 residues long. Losses at the gene ends were 2 bases for V and 0 bases for J; bases not matched to a gene: 1.

The chain has TRBV7-2 and TRBJ2-5, with D perhaps matching TRBD2 (5 bases). CDR3 length: 16 residues. Germline values: CDR1 SGHTA, CDR2 FQGNSA. V shed 1 base and J shed 2 bases, with 14 bases lying between them. Here the CDR3 DNA reads TGTGCCAGCAGCTTAGTGGCCGGGGATCTGCAAGAGACCCAGTACTTC. It codes for CASSLVAGDLQETQYF.

V is TRBV5-6 and J is TRBJ1-1; no reliable D call. The V end lost 1 base, the J end lost 6 bases, and 7 bases lay between the germline ends. The CDR3 is 12 amino acids. CDR1 is SGHDT, CDR2 YYEEEE, per germline. The chain's CDR3 is CASSLRVAEAFF. The CDR3 DNA follows: TGTGCCAGCAGCTTGAGGGTGGCTGAAGCTTTCTTT. Filled out from reference TRBV5-6 and TRBJ1-1, the complete variable domain reads DAGVTQSPTHLIKTRGQQVTLRCSPKSGHDTVSWYQQALGQGPQFIFQYYEEEERQRGNFPDRFSGHQFPNYSSELNVNALLLGDSALYLCASSLRVAEAFFGQGTRLTVV.

The rearrangement uses TRBV28 and TRBJ1-2, with D tentatively TRBD1 (5 bases). V dropped 5 bases and J dropped 1 base, with 8 bases sitting between them. The CDR3 has 13 residues. Looked up from germline, CDR1 is MDHEN and CDR2 is SYDVKM. CDR3 residues: CASSQGDNYGYTF. The CDR3 DNA sequence: TGTGCCAGCAGTCAAGGGGATAACTATGGCTACACCTTC.

The chain links TRBV2 to TRBJ1-2; D uncertain. Germline V lookup: CDR1 SNHLY, CDR2 FYNNEI. The CDR3 is made up of 15 amino acids. V shed 2 bases and J shed 2 bases, with 12 bases lying between them. CDR3 sequence: CASSERDNPNYGYTF. The CDR3 DNA reads TGTGCCAGCAGTGAACGTGACAACCCAAACTATGGCTACACCTTC.

The chain combines TRBV18 with TRBJ2-5, with a tentative D call TRBD1 (6 bases). With 0 bases removed from V and 5 bases from J, the gap between germline ends came to 10 bases. CDR3 size: 14 residues. Germline CDR1 is KGHSH and CDR2 is LQKENI. CDR3 nucleotide sequence: TGTGCCAGCTCACCACCTACAGGGCGGGAGACCCAGTACTTC. This encodes CASSPPTGRETQYF. The full variable domain, completed using reference TRBV18 and TRBJ2-5, is NAGVMQNPRHLVRRRGQEARLRCSPMKGHSHVYWYRQLPEEGLKFMVYLQKENIIDESGMPKERFSAEFPKEGPSILRIQQVVRGDSAAYFCASSPPTGRETQYFGPGTRLLVL.

V and J are TRBV2 and TRBJ2-5; 12 positions match TRBD2. The J segment lost 5 bases and the V segment lost 7 bases, leaving 8 bases of the junction unmatched. Germline lookup yields CDR1 SNHLY and CDR2 FYNNEI. The CDR3 consists of 15 residues. This chain's CDR3 is CASTYSSGGAETQYF. The CDR3 coding sequence is TGTGCCAGCACATACTCTAGCGGGGGGGCGGAGACCCAGTACTTC.

The chain joins TRBV4-2 to TRBJ2-1, with 10 positions matching TRBD2. V lost 0 bases and J lost 6; bases outside the gene matches: 5. This CDR3 comprises 16 residues. Germline CDR1 LGHNA, CDR2 YNFKEQ. The CDR3, as DNA: TGTGCCAGCAGCCAAGATCGGTCTAGCGGGGGCAATGAGCAGTTCTTC. Residues: CASSQDRSSGGNEQFF.

This chain connects TRBV4-1 to TRBJ2-3; D is perhaps TRBD2 (7 bases). V gave up 0 bases and J gave up 4 bases, with 11 bases separating them. The CDR3 runs 15 residues. From germline, CDR1 is MGHRA and CDR2 YSYEKL. The CDR3 region is CASSQEGGGPDTQYF. In nucleotides, the CDR3 is TGCGCCAGCAGCCAAGAGGGCGGGGGCCCAGATACGCAGTATTTT.